These 25 T cell receptor beta chains originate from one sample sequenced in a study of siplizumab effects on memory and regulatory T cells. Measured with immunoSEQ multiplex PCR; TCRdb has only the in-frame clones, and not every one. Of under 140,000 clones detected, roughly 89% appear once; the ten largest clones hold approximately 1.3%. Sample: CD4+ T cells sorted from blood. These receptors were collected from a human donor in good health.

V gene TRBV6-5 combines with J gene TRBJ2-7; a weak D match, TRBD1 (5 bases). CDR3 length equals 13 residues. CDR1 and CDR2 from the germline V gene are MNHEY and SVGAGI. V lost 5 bases to trimming and J lost 4 bases, with 12 bases between them. CDR3 amino acids: CASSLQSGYEQYF. The CDR3 bases are TGTGCCAGCAGTCTACAATCAGGGTACGAGCAGTACTTC.

The table lists this clone with a count of one. The chain recombines TRBV9 with TRBJ2-5; the match to TRBD1 covers 8 bases. The germline CDR1 and CDR2 sequences are SGDLS and YYNGEE. This CDR3 contains 15 residues. V shed 0 bases and J 5 bases; nucleotides not matched to a gene: 6. CDR3 in DNA: TGTGCCAGCAGCGTAGGAAACAGGGGGTGGGAGACCCAGTACTTC. Translation: CASSVGNRGWETQYF.

J is TRBJ2-7 and V is TRBV10-2, with a weak D call TRBD1 (5 bases). V gave up 3 bases and J gave up 2 bases, with 5 bases separating them. Looked up from germline, CDR1 is WSHSY and CDR2 is SAAADI. There are 12 residues in the CDR3. CDR3 sequence: CASSEGAYEQYF. In nucleotides, the CDR3 is TGCGCCAGCAGTGAAGGGGCCTACGAGCAGTACTTC.

The V gene is TRBV5-1, the J gene TRBJ1-2; TRBD1 might be the D (5 bases). This CDR3 has 14 residues. V dropped 0 bases and J dropped 3 bases, with 9 bases sitting between them. In germline, CDR1 is SGHRS, CDR2 YFSETQ. Written as DNA, the CDR3 is TGCGCCAGCAGCTTGGTCCCGGGGGACTATGGCTACACCTTC. Encoded protein: CASSLVPGDYGYTF.

The chain has TRBV2 and TRBJ2-3, with D uncertain. This CDR3 has 11 residues. Germline V gene data show CDR1 as SNHLY and CDR2 as FYNNEI. The V end was cut by 4 bases, the J end by 5 bases, with 4 bases between. Here the CDR3 DNA reads TGTGCCAGCAGTGCGCGAGATACGCAGTATTTT. Translated: CASSARDTQYF.

This chain links TRBV19 with TRBJ1-2, with D perhaps matching TRBD1 (6 bases). This CDR3 comprises 11 residues. Per germline, CDR1 LNHDA and CDR2 SQIVND (reference sequence). V shed 8 bases and J shed 13 bases, with 17 bases lying between them. The CDR3: CASGDRTPFTF. The CDR3 bases are TGTGCCAGTGGAGACAGGACCCCTTTCACCTTC. The full variable domain, rest sourced from reference TRBV19 and TRBJ1-2, is DGGITQSPKYLFRKEGQNVTLSCEQNLNHDAMYWYRQDPGQGLRLIYYSQIVNDFQKGDIAEGYSVSREKKESFPLTVTSAQKNPTAFYLCASGDRTPFTFGSGTRLTVV.

The chain recombines TRBV11-2 with TRBJ2-1; perhaps TRBD2 as D (6 bases). Per germline, CDR1 SGHAT and CDR2 FQNNGV. This CDR3 is 15 amino acids long. The ends were cut back, 5 bases at V and 0 bases at J, with 11 bases in the middle. The CDR3 DNA follows: TGTGCCAGCAGCCCCGGGGGAAGCTCCTACAATGAGCAGTTCTTC. Its translation: CASSPGGSSYNEQFF. Drawing the rest from reference TRBV11-2 and TRBJ2-1, the complete variable domain is EAGVAQSPRYKIIEKRQSVAFWCNPISGHATLYWYQQILGQGPKLLIQFQNNGVVDDSQLPKDRFSAERLKGVDSTLKIQPAKLEDSAVYLCASSPGGSSYNEQFFGPGTRLTVL.

This chain connects TRBV7-2 to TRBJ2-5, with D maybe TRBD1 (6 bases). CDR3 size: 16 residues. Germline CDR1 SGHTA, CDR2 FQGNSA. Trimming shortened V by 0 bases and J by 0 bases, and 11 bases separated the two germline ends. Here the CDR3 reads CASSLAGTRYQETQYF. DNA for the CDR3: TGTGCCAGCAGCTTAGCCGGGACACGGTACCAAGAGACCCAGTACTTC.

The rearrangement uses TRBV10-3 and TRBJ2-3; 11 bases are shared with TRBD2. In germline, CDR1 is ENHRY, CDR2 SYGVKD. The length of the CDR3 is 17 residues. Losses at the gene ends were 5 bases for V and 2 bases for J; bases not matched to a gene: 9. In DNA, the CDR3 is TGTGCCATCAGTCCTCTTCTGACTAGCGGGGTCACAGATACGCAGTATTTT. Residues: CAISPLLTSGVTDTQYF.

The CDR3 bases are TGTGCCAGCAGTAGCGGGAGGGCCTCCTACGAGCAGTACTTC. Translation: CASSSGRASYEQYF. This chain connects TRBV6-6 to TRBJ2-7; TRBD2 aligns across 10 bases. The germline V gene has CDR1 MNHNY and CDR2 SVGAGI (reference sequence). The CDR3 totals 14 residues. The V gene end was trimmed by 5 bases and the J gene end by 0 bases; junction bases not matched to a gene: 1.

The chain couples TRBV6-6 to TRBJ1-5; TRBD1 matches 7 bases. Germline assignment: CDR1 MNHNY and CDR2 SVGAGI (reference sequence). The CDR3 is 14 amino acids. The trim removed 5 bases at V and 11 bases at J, leaving 12 bases unmatched. This CDR3 reads CASSPTTDRRTQHF. The CDR3 DNA is TGTGCCAGCAGTCCAACCACGGACAGGCGGACCCAGCATTTT.

V usage is TRBV19 and J usage is TRBJ1-2; maybe TRBD1 (6 bases). This CDR3 contains 13 residues. Trimming stripped 10 bases from V and 3 bases from J, with 15 bases between. Germline values: CDR1 LNHDA, CDR2 SQIVND (reference sequence). The CDR3 sequence: CATQQGLDYGYTF. Written as DNA, the CDR3 is TGTGCCACCCAACAGGGTTTGGACTATGGCTACACCTTC. The whole variable domain, filled in from reference TRBV19 and TRBJ1-2, reads DGGITQSPKYLFRKEGQNVTLSCEQNLNHDAMYWYRQDPGQGLRLIYYSQIVNDFQKGDIAEGYSVSREKKESFPLTVTSAQKNPTAFYLCATQQGLDYGYTFGSGTRLTVV.

This clone was recorded only once. The chain links TRBV19 to TRBJ2-2, with 7 positions matching TRBD1. Germline values: CDR1 LNHDA, CDR2 SQIVND (reference sequence). The trim removed 4 bases at V and 1 base at J, leaving 6 bases unmatched. The CDR3 has 16 residues. The CDR3: CASSRPGQRNTGELFF. CDR3 coding DNA: TGTGCCAGTAGTAGGCCGGGACAGAGGAACACCGGGGAGCTGTTTTTT.

The J gene is TRBJ2-3, the V gene TRBV7-9; 9 nucleotides agree with TRBD2. Germline V gene data show CDR1 as SEHNR and CDR2 as FQNEAQ (reference sequence). Losses at the gene ends were 7 bases for V and 8 bases for J; bases not matched to a gene: 10. The CDR3 runs to 14 residues. CDR3 sequence reads: CASTVQRGVSTQYF. The CDR3 bases are TGTGCCAGCACCGTTCAGCGGGGGGTCAGTACGCAGTATTTT.

V gene TRBV23-1 combines with J gene TRBJ2-1; 8 bases fit TRBD1. TRBV23-1 is an ORF, with its function uncertain. The CDR3 consists of 17 residues. V trimming: 4 bases; J trimming: 5 bases; junction bases outside the gene matches: 13. This CDR3 reads CASSPPIRDRTHNEQFF. The CDR3 nucleotides read TGCGCCAGCAGTCCCCCGATCCGGGACAGGACTCACAATGAGCAGTTCTTC.

This chain joins TRBV4-1 and TRBJ2-6; TRBD2 matches at 9 bases. V shed 1 base, J shed 0 bases, and the junction held 7 bases outside the gene matches. The V gene's germline CDR1 is MGHRA and CDR2 YSYEKL. The CDR3 has 19 residues. CDR3 in DNA: TGCGCCAGCAGCCAAGGTCCTAGCGGGACGACCTCTGGGGCCAACGTCCTGACTTTC. Translated, it gives CASSQGPSGTTSGANVLTF.

The chain carries TRBV5-4 and TRBJ1-2, with TRBD1 as a possible D gene (6 bases). V lost 4 bases and J lost 5, with 21 bases in between. The germline V gene has CDR1 SGHNT and CDR2 YYREEE (reference sequence). CDR3 length equals 16 residues. CDR3 nucleotide sequence: TGTGCCAGCAGCCTGCCCGGGGGCGCCGGGGGATATGGCTACACCTTC. Amino acid sequence: CASSLPGGAGGYGYTF.

There are many counts of this clone. The chain uses TRBV11-1 and TRBJ1-2; tentatively, D is TRBD1 (6 bases). Trimming removed 4 bases from V and 8 bases from J, with 17 bases in between. In germline, CDR1 is SGHAT, CDR2 FQDESV (reference sequence). This CDR3 contains 14 residues. The CDR3 DNA follows: TGTGCCAGCAGCTATGCAGGGGACGCTCAAGGCTACACCTTC. It yields the protein CASSYAGDAQGYTF.

The rearrangement uses TRBV11-1 and TRBJ1-1; D is undetermined. V was clipped by 4 bases and J by 1 base, with 4 bases between them. The germline CDR1 and CDR2 sequences are SGHAT and FQDESV (reference sequence). The CDR3 contains 12 residues. The CDR3 sequence is CASSSKNTEAFF. CDR3 nucleotides: TGTGCCAGCAGCTCCAAGAACACTGAAGCTTTCTTT.

In DNA, the CDR3 is TGTGCCAGCAGCGCGCGACTCCCCCCTAACGAGCAGTACTTC. Residues: CASSARLPPNEQYF. V usage is TRBV9 and J usage is TRBJ2-7, with unresolved D. Trimming took off 3 bases at V and 5 bases at J, with 15 bases between the two ends. The germline V gene encodes CDR1 SGDLS and CDR2 YYNGEE. The CDR3 totals 14 residues.

The J gene is TRBJ1-3, the V gene TRBV27; possibly TRBD1 for D (6 bases). The CDR3 runs to 13 residues. With 4 bases removed from V and 4 bases from J, the gap between germline ends came to 8 bases. Germline values: CDR1 MNHEY, CDR2 SMNVEV (reference sequence). The CDR3 loop is CASSWGLGNTIYF. The DNA of the CDR3 is TGTGCCAGCAGTTGGGGGCTAGGAAACACCATATATTTT.

The chain carries TRBV5-1 and TRBJ2-5, with 9 bases fitting TRBD1. Germline V CDR1 and CDR2: SGHRS, YFSETQ. The length of the CDR3 is 15 residues. The V segment lost 3 bases and the J segment 4 bases; nucleotides outside the gene matches: 7. CDR3 DNA sequence: TGCGCCAGCAGCTCGGGACAGGGATCTGGAGAGACCCAGTACTTC. The encoded protein is CASSSGQGSGETQYF. Full variable domain (outside the CDR3, taken from reference TRBV5-1 and TRBJ2-5): KAGVTQTPRYLIKTRGQQVTLSCSPISGHRSVSWYQQTPGQGLQFLFEYFSETQRNKGNFPGRFSGRQFSNSRSEMNVSTLELGDSALYLCASSSGQGSGETQYFGPGTRLLVL.

This clone was recorded only once. This chain links TRBV9 with TRBJ1-1; D is possibly TRBD1 (5 bases). The CDR3 extends over 15 amino acids. The V and J ends lost 0 bases and 5 bases respectively, with 14 bases between them. CDR1 is SGDLS, CDR2 YYNGEE, per germline. The DNA of the CDR3 is TGTGCCAGCAGCGTAGTGAGCAGGGCAACTACTGAAGCTTTCTTT. Protein product: CASSVVSRATTEAFF.

The DNA of the CDR3 is TGTGCCATCAGTGTGGGACAGGGGGACTATGGCTACACCTTC. It translates to CAISVGQGDYGYTF. This chain links TRBV10-3 with TRBJ1-2, with 11 bases aligning to TRBD1. The CDR3 spans 14 residues. CDR1 and CDR2 (germline): ENHRY, SYGVKD. Trimming at V came to 4 bases and at J to 3 bases, leaving 1 base not matched to a gene.

This clone was observed a single time. The chain employs TRBV5-1 and TRBJ2-5; no clear D. Germline V CDR1 and CDR2: SGHRS, YFSETQ. CDR3 size: 13 residues. Trimming cost V 0 bases and J 2 bases, with 5 bases left between them. CDR3 DNA sequence: TGCGCCAGCAGCTTGGGAAGACAAGAGACCCAGTACTTC. Amino acid sequence: CASSLGRQETQYF.